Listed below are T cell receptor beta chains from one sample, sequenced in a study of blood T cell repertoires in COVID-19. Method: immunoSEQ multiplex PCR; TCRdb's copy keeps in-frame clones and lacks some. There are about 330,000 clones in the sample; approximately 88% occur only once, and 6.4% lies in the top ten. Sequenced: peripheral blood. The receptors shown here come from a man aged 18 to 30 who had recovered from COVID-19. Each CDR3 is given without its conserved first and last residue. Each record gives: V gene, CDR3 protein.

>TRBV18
ASSPGQGVNTEAF
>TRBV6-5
ASWGGVPYEQY
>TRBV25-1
ASRQAGGLIGEQF
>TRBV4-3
ASSQAVSGGSYEQY
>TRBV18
ASSPPDSRNSPLH
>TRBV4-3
ASSQEPTGFMNTEAF
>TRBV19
ASSIPGVGYGYT
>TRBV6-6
ASSYSGGRSYEQY
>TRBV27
ASQPQGIGELF
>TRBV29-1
SVEGPGTVNTEAF
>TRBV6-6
ASTLQGAFDSPLH
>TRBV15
ATSWGRTEAF
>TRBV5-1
ASSITSGGTYEQY
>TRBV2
ASSDPGLAGGETQY
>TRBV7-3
ASSSGGLYNEQF
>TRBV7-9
ASSLGVLATEGAYEQY
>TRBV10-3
AISDPLPREGRLRTGGVVF
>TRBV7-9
ASGPGGETQY
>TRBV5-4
ASSPLPNTEAF
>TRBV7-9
ASSWGQGAPYEQY
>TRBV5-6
ASSFGGSPDTQY
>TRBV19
ASSIRLAGGSFTTDTQY
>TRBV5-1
ASSWMDAPGGEQY
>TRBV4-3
ASSQAPTGGEYGYT
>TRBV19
ASTLAGGPSYNEQF
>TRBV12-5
ASGLELASHTDTQY
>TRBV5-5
ASRATGAVGAF
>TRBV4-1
ASSPDTGDRGDTDTQY
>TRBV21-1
ASSKAGTGVYEQY
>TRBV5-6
ASSLVGRSDYGYT
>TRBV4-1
ASSQDLLSETQY
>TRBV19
AASLTGPFTDTQY